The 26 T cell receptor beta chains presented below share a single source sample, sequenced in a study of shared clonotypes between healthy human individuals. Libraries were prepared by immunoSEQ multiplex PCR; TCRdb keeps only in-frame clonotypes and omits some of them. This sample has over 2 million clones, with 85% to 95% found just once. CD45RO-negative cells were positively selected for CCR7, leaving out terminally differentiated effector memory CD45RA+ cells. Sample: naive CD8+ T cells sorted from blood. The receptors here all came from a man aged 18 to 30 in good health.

DNA for the CDR3: TGTGCCAGCAGCGAGGGGGGACAGGAGCAAGAGACCCAGTACTTC. Its protein product is CASSEGGQEQETQYF. The gene calls are TRBV9 and TRBJ2-5; 8 positions agree with TRBD1. The CDR3 loop spans 15 amino acids. Germline V CDR1 and CDR2: SGDLS, YYNGEE. Unmatched junction bases numbered 6, after V lost 3 bases and J lost 2 bases.

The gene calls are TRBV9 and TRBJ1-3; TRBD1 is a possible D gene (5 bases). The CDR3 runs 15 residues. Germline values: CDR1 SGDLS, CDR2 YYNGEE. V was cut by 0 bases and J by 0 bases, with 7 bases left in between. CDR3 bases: TGTGCCAGCAGCGTAGGGGGCGTCTCTGGAAACACCATATATTTT. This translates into CASSVGGVSGNTIYF.

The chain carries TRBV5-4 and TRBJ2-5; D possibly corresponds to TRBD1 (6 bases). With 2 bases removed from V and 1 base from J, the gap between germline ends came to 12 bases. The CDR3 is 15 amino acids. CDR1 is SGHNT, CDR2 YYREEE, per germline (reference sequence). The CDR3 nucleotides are TGTGCCAGCAGCTTCACAGGGTCTCCCCAAGAGACCCAGTACTTC. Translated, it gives CASSFTGSPQETQYF. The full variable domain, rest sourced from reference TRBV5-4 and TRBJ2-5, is ETGVTQSPTHLIKTRGQQVTLRCSSQSGHNTVSWYQQALGQGPQFIFQYYREEENGRGNFPPRFSGLQFPNYSSELNVNALELDDSALYLCASSFTGSPQETQYFGPGTRLLVL.

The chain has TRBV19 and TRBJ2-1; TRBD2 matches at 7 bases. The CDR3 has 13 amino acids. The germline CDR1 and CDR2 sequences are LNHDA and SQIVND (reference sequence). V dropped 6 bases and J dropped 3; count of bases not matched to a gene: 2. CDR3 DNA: TGTGCCAGTAGGCGGGACTACTACAATGAGCAGTTCTTC. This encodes CASRRDYYNEQFF. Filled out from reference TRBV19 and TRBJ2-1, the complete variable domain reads DGGITQSPKYLFRKEGQNVTLSCEQNLNHDAMYWYRQDPGQGLRLIYYSQIVNDFQKGDIAEGYSVSREKKESFPLTVTSAQKNPTAFYLCASRRDYYNEQFFGPGTRLTVL.

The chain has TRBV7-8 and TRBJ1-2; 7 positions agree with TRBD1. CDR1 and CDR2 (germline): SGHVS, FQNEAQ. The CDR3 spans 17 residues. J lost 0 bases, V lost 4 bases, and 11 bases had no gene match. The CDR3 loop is CASSSRGLQGTNYGYTF. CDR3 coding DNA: TGTGCCAGCAGCTCCCGTGGCTTACAGGGGACTAACTATGGCTACACCTTC.

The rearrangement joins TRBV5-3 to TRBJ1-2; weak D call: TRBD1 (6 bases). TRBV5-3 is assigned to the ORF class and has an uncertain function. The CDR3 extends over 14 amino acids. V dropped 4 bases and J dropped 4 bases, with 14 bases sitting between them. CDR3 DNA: TGTGCCAGAAGCCGTAACAGGGAGCTCTATGGCTACACCTTC. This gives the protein CARSRNRELYGYTF.

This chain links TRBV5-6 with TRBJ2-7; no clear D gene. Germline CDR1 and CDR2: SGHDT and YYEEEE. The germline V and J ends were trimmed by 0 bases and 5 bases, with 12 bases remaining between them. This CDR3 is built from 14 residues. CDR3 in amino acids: CASSLESGFNEQYF. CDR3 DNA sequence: TGTGCCAGCAGCTTGGAATCGGGTTTCAACGAGCAGTACTTC.

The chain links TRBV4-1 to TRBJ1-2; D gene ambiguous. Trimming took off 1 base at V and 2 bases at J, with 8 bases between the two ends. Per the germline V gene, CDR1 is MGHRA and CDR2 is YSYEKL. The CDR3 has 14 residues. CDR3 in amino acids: CASSQVEKNYGYTF. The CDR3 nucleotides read TGCGCCAGCAGCCAAGTGGAGAAAAACTATGGCTACACCTTC.

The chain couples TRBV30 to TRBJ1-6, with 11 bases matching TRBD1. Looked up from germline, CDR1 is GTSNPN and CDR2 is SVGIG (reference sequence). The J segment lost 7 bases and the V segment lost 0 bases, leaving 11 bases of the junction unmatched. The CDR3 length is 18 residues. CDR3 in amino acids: CAWSVLSRTGGPNSPLHF. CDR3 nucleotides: TGTGCCTGGAGTGTACTCTCAAGGACAGGGGGCCCAAATTCACCCCTCCACTTT.

The CDR3 nucleotides are TGTGCCAGCAGTTCCCAACAGGGCGCTGAGCAGTTCTTC. It yields the protein CASSSQQGAEQFF. V and J are TRBV27 and TRBJ2-1; possibly TRBD1 for D (6 bases). Trimming cost V 4 bases and J 9 bases, with 13 bases left between them. The V gene's germline CDR1 is MNHEY and CDR2 SMNVEV (reference sequence). This CDR3 has 13 amino acids.

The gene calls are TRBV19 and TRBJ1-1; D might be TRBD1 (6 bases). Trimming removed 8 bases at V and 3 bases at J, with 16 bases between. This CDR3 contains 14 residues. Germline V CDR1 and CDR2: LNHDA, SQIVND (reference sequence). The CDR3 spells CASFYSWGHTEAFF. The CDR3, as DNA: TGTGCCAGTTTTTATAGTTGGGGGCACACTGAAGCTTTCTTT.

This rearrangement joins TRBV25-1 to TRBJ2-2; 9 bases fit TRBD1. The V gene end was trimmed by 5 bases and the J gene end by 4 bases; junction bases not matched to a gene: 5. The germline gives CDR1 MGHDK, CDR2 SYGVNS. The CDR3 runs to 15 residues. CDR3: CASSRQGDFTGELFF. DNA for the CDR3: TGTGCCAGCAGTCGACAGGGGGACTTCACCGGGGAGCTGTTTTTT.

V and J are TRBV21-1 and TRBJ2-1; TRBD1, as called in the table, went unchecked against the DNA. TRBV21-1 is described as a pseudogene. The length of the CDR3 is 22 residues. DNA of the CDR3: TGTGCCAGCAGCCATTCCGGGACAGGGACCCCTTGGCGGGAGCAGCGATCTAATGAGCAGTTCTTC. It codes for CASSHSGTGTPWREQRSNEQFF.

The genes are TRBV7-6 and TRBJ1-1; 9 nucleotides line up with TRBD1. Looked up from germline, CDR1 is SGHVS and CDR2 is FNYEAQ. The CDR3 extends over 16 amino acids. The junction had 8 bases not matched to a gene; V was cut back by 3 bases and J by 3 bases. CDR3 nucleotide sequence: TGTGCCAGCAGCTTGTCGACAGGGGGGTTACACACTGAAGCTTTCTTT. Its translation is CASSLSTGGLHTEAFF.

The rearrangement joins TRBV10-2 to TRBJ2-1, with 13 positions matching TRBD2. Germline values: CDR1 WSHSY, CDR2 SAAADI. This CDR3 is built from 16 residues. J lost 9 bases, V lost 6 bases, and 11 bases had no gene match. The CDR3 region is CASSQFPLAGGGEQFF. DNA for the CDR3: TGCGCCAGCAGCCAATTTCCACTAGCGGGAGGGGGTGAGCAGTTCTTC.

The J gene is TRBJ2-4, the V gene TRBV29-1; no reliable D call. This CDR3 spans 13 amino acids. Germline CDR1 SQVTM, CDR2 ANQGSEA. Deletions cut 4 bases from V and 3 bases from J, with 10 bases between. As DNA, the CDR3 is TGCAGCGTTGGACTGCCCGACAAAAACATTCAGTACTTC. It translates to CSVGLPDKNIQYF.

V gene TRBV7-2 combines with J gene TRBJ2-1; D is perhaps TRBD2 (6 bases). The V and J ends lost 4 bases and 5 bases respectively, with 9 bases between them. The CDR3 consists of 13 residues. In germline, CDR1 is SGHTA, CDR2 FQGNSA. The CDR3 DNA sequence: TGTGCCAGCAGCTCGGGACTCCACAATGAGCAGTTCTTC. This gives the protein CASSSGLHNEQFF.

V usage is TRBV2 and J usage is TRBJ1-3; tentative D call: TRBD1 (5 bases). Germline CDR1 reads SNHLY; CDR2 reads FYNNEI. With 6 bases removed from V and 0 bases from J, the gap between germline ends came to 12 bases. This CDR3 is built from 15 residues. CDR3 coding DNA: TGTGCCAGCAGCCCGACAGTGAACTCTGGAAACACCATATATTTT. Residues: CASSPTVNSGNTIYF.

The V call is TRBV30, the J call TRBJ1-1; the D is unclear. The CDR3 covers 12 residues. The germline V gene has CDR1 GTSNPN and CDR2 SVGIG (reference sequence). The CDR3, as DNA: TGTGCTTCCCTGACGGCGAACACTGAAGCTTTCTTT. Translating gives CASLTANTEAFF.

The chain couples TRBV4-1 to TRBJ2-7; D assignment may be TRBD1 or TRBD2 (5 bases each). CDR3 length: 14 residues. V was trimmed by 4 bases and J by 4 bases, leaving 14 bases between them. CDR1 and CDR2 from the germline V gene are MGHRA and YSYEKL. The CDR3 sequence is CASSLRDRIYEQYF. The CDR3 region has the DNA TGCGCCAGCAGCCTCCGGGACCGGATATACGAGCAGTACTTC.

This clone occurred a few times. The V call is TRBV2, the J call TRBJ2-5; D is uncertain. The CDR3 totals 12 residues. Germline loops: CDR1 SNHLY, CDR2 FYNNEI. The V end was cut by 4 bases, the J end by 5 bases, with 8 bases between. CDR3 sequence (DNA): TGTGCCAGCAGTGTAACGGAGGAGACCCAGTACTTC. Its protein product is CASSVTEETQYF.

The CDR3 region is CASSDPGRDVQQYF. CDR3 nucleotides: TGTGCCAGCAGCGATCCGGGACGGGACGTTCAGCAGTACTTC. The J gene is TRBJ2-7, the V gene TRBV2; D possibly uses TRBD1 or TRBD2 (5 bases each). Germline V gene lookup returns CDR1 SNHLY and CDR2 FYNNEI. V was cut by 6 bases and J by 8 bases, with 20 bases left in between. The CDR3 length is 14 residues.

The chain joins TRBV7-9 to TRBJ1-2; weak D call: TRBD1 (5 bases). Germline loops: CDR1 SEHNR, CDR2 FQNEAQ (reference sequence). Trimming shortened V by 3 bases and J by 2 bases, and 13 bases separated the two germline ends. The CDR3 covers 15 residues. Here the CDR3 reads CASSFGGSKNYGYTF. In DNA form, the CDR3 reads TGTGCCAGCAGCTTCGGGGGTTCTAAGAACTATGGCTACACCTTC.

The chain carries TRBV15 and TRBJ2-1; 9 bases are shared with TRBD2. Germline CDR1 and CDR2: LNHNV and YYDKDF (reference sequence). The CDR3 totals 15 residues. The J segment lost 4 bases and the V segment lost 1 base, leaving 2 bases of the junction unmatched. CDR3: CATSRGAGGYNEQFF. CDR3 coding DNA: TGTGCCACCAGCAGAGGGGCGGGAGGGTACAATGAGCAGTTCTTC.

The chain's CDR3 is CAWRGRGTGELFF. CDR3 coding DNA: TGTGCCTGGAGGGGACGGGGTACCGGGGAGCTGTTTTTT. The chain carries TRBV30 and TRBJ2-2; D may be TRBD1 or TRBD2 (5 bases each). The CDR3 loop spans 13 amino acids. Looked up from germline, CDR1 is GTSNPN and CDR2 is SVGIG (reference sequence). V was trimmed by 3 bases and J by 5 bases, leaving 10 bases between them.

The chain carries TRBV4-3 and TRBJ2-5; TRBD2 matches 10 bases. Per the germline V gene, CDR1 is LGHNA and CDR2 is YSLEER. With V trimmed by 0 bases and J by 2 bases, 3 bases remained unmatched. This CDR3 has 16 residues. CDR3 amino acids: CASSQDELAGQETQYF. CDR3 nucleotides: TGCGCCAGCAGCCAAGATGAACTAGCGGGACAAGAGACCCAGTACTTC.